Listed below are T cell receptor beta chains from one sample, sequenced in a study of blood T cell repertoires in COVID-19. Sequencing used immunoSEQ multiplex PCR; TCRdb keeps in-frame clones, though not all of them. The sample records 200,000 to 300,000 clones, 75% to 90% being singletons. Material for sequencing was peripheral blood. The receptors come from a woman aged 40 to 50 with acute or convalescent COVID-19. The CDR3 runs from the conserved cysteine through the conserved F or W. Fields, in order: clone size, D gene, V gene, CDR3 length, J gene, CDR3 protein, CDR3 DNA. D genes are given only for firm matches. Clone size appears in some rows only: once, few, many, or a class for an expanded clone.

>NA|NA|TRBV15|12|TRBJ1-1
CATRQGSTEAFF
TGTGCCACCCGCCAGGGAAGCACTGAAGCTTTCTTT
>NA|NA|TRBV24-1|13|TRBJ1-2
CATSVTGSHGYTF
TGTGCCACCAGTGTTACGGGGTCCCATGGCTACACCTTC
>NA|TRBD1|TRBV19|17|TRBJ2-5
CASSTTWGQLRGETQYF
TGTGCCAGTAGTACGACCTGGGGCCAGCTCAGGGGGGAGACCCAGTACTTC
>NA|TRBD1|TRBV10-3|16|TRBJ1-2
CAISPKGGQGNYGYTF
TGTGCCATCAGCCCAAAAGGAGGACAGGGAAACTATGGCTACACCTTC
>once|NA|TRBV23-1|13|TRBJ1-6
CASSRGRNSPLHF
TGCGCCAGCAGTCGAGGTCGTAATTCACCCCTCCACTTT
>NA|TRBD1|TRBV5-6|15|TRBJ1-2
CASSLLGQENYGYTF
TGTGCCAGCAGCTTGCTTGGACAGGAGAACTATGGCTACACCTTC
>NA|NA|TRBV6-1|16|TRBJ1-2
CASSEIRRGPNYGYTF
TGTGCCAGCAGTGAAATTCGGCGGGGTCCTAACTATGGCTACACCTTC
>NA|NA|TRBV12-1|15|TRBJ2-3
CASSFVGQGTDTQYF
NA
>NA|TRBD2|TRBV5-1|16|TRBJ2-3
CASSLTSGGPADTQYF
TGCGCCAGCAGCTTGACTAGCGGGGGGCCGGCAGATACGCAGTATTTT
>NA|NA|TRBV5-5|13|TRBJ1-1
CASSLGGDFEAFF
TGTGCCAGCAGCTTAGGGGGGGACTTTGAAGCTTTCTTT
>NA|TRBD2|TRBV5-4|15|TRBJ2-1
CASSSPSGGGNEQFF
TGTGCCAGCAGCTCCCCTAGCGGGGGGGGCAATGAGCAGTTCTTC
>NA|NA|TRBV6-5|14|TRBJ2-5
CASSYSTIWKTQYF
TGTGCCAGCAGTTACTCGACAATCTGGAAGACCCAGTACTTC
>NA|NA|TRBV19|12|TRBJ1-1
CASSPIGTEAFF
TGTGCCAGTAGTCCGATCGGCACTGAAGCTTTCTTT
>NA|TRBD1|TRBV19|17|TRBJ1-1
CASSKGQGARDPLGAFF
TGTGCCAGTAGTAAGGGGCAGGGGGCGCGTGACCCCCTGGGAGCTTTCTTT
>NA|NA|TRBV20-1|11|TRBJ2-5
CSASMSETQYF
TGCAGTGCTAGTATGTCGGAGACCCAGTACTTC
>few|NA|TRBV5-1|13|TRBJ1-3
CASRRDSGNTIYF
TGCGCCAGCAGAAGAGACTCTGGAAACACCATATATTTT
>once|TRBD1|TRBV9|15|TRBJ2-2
CASSVKGQGTGELFF
TGTGCCAGCAGCGTAAAGGGACAGGGAACCGGGGAGCTGTTTTTT
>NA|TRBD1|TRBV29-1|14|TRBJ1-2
CSVGTGGPYYGYTF
TGCAGCGTAGGTACAGGGGGACCGTACTATGGCTACACCTTC
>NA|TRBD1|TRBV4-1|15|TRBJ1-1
CASSQGRRQGTEAFF
TGCGCCAGCAGCCAAGGACGTAGACAGGGTACTGAAGCTTTCTTT
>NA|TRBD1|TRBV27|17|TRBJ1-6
CASSGGTGSYYNSPLHF
TGTGCCAGCAGTGGGGGGACAGGGAGCTACTATAATTCACCCCTCCACTTT
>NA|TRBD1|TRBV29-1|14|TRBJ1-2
CSVRTGAGDYGYTF
TGCAGCGTTCGGACAGGAGCGGGGGACTATGGCTACACCTTC
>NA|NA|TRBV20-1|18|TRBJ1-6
CSASVQEPPSFFNSPLHF
TGCAGTGCTAGTGTTCAGGAACCCCCGTCGTTTTTTAATTCACCCCTCCACTTT
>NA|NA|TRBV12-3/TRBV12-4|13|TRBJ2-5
CASSLAARETQYF
TGTGCCAGCAGTTTGGCAGCGAGAGAGACCCAGTACTTC
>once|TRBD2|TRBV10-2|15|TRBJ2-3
CASRTSGGGTDTQYF
TGCGCCAGCAGGACTAGCGGGGGGGGGACAGATACGCAGTATTTT
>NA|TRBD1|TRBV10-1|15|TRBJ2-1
CASSGGQGEVNEQFF
TGCGCCAGCAGTGGAGGACAGGGGGAAGTAAATGAGCAGTTCTTC
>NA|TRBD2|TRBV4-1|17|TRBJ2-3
CASSQEGAGGPTDTQYF
TGCGCCAGCAGCCAAGAAGGGGCGGGGGGGCCCACAGATACGCAGTATTTT
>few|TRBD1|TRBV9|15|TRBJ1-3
CASSTATGSGNTIYF
TGTGCCAGCAGCACCGCGACAGGGTCTGGAAACACCATATATTTT
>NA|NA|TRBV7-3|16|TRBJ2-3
CASSLTGGQVADTQYF
TGTGCCAGCAGCTTAACCGGGGGGCAGGTCGCGGATACGCAGTATTTT
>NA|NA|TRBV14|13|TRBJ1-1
CASSQIGNTEAFF
TGTGCCAGCAGCCAAATCGGGAATACTGAAGCTTTCTTT